The 21 T cell receptor beta chains listed next were all sequenced from one sample in a study of blood T cell repertoires in COVID-19. Clones were read by immunoSEQ multiplex PCR, and TCRdb kept only the in-frame ones, dropping some. The sample records some 120,000 clones, more than 90% being singletons. The material sequenced was peripheral blood. The receptors were gathered from a man aged 55 to 70 with COVID-19, enrolled during active disease.

This clone occurred a few times. The V gene is TRBV28, the J gene TRBJ2-2; weak D call: TRBD2 (5 bases). Germline CDR1 and CDR2: MDHEN and SYDVKM. The CDR3 consists of 16 residues. In DNA, the CDR3 is TGTGCGACTCTGGCTCATAATAGCGTTAACACCGGGGAGCTGTTTTTT. It yields the protein CATLAHNSVNTGELFF. Full variable domain (outside the CDR3, taken from reference TRBV28 and TRBJ2-2): DVKVTQSSRYLVKRTGEKVFLECVQDMDHENMFWYRQDPGLGLRLIYFSYDVKMKEKGDIPEGYSVSREKKERFSLILESASTNQTSMYLCATLAHNSVNTGELFFGEGSRLTVL.

CDR3 protein: CASSPGLAVTDTQYF. CDR3 nucleotide sequence: TGTGCCAGCAGTCCAGGACTAGCGGTCACAGATACGCAGTATTTT. The chain uses TRBV6-4 and TRBJ2-3; 10 bases fit TRBD2. In germline, CDR1 is MRHNA, CDR2 SNTAGT. The CDR3 runs 15 residues. V lost 5 bases to trimming and J lost 2 bases; unmatched junction nucleotides: 4.

The CDR3 nucleotides are TGTGCCAGCAGCGTAGTGGGGACAGGGGAGTTGAATGAGCAGTTCTTC. Residues: CASSVVGTGELNEQFF. The chain recombines TRBV9 with TRBJ2-1, with 10 bases lining up with TRBD1. The CDR3 loop spans 16 amino acids. Trimming at V came to 0 bases and at J to 7 bases, leaving 7 bases not matched to a gene. In germline, CDR1 is SGDLS, CDR2 YYNGEE. Filled out from reference TRBV9 and TRBJ2-1, the complete variable domain reads DSGVTQTPKHLITATGQRVTLRCSPRSGDLSVYWYQQSLDQGLQFLIQYYNGEERAKGNILERFSAQQFPDLHSELNLSSLELGDSALYFCASSVVGTGELNEQFFGPGTRLTVL.

The CDR3 is CASSVDSSGSHNEQFF. The CDR3 nucleotides are TGCGCCAGCAGCGTCGACTCTAGCGGGAGCCACAATGAGCAGTTCTTC. This chain links TRBV5-1 with TRBJ2-1; 10 bases are a match to TRBD2. Germline CDR1 reads SGHRS; CDR2 reads YFSETQ. The CDR3 runs to 16 residues. V gave up 4 bases and J gave up 5 bases; unmatched junction bases: 9. Looking up the rest from reference TRBV5-1 and TRBJ2-1 gives the full variable domain: KAGVTQTPRYLIKTRGQQVTLSCSPISGHRSVSWYQQTPGQGLQFLFEYFSETQRNKGNFPGRFSGRQFSNSRSEMNVSTLELGDSALYLCASSVDSSGSHNEQFFGPGTRLTVL.

The J gene is TRBJ1-1, the V gene TRBV3-1 (or the pseudogene TRBV3-2); weak D call: TRBD1 (5 bases). The length of the CDR3 is 14 residues. Trimming stripped 4 bases from V and 1 base from J, with 10 bases between. Germline-derived CDR1 and CDR2 are LGHDT and YNNKEL (reference sequence). As DNA, the CDR3 is TGTGCCAGCAGCCCTGGGGCAGCGAACACTGAAGCTTTCTTT. Protein sequence: CASSPGAANTEAFF.

The chain carries TRBV3-1 (or the pseudogene TRBV3-2) and TRBJ2-3; D unresolved. Trimming shortened V by 3 bases and J by 0 bases, and 10 bases separated the two germline ends. The CDR3 consists of 15 residues. Germline lookup yields CDR1 LGHDT and CDR2 YNNKEL (reference sequence). The CDR3 is CASSQQAHSTDTQYF. Written as DNA, the CDR3 is TGTGCCAGCAGCCAGCAGGCCCATAGCACAGATACGCAGTATTTT.

This clone was counted a single time. Here the CDR3 reads CASSLAVTGDGYTF. DNA for the CDR3: TGTGCCAGCAGCTTAGCCGTTACAGGGGATGGCTACACCTTC. The rearrangement uses TRBV7-8 and TRBJ1-2; TRBD1 agrees at 7 bases. This CDR3 contains 14 residues. Per germline, CDR1 SGHVS and CDR2 FQNEAQ. V was clipped by 0 bases and J by 6 bases; unmatched bases: 4.

V and J are TRBV13 and TRBJ2-7; no clear D. This CDR3 is 14 amino acids long. V was pared by 5 bases and J by 3 bases, with 14 bases between. Germline CDR1 reads PRHDT; CDR2 reads FYEKMQ (reference sequence). The CDR3 DNA sequence: TGTGCCAGCAGCGTTAGCCGTCGGCGCTACGAGCAGTACTTC. Translation gives CASSVSRRRYEQYF.

The chain links TRBV3-1 (or the pseudogene TRBV3-2) to TRBJ2-3; D is possibly TRBD2 (6 bases). The ends were cut back, 1 base at V and 2 bases at J, with 10 bases in the middle. This CDR3 comprises 15 residues. The V gene's germline CDR1 is LGHDT and CDR2 YNNKEL (reference sequence). CDR3 loop: CASSQAGETTDTQYF. The CDR3 region has the DNA TGTGCCAGCAGCCAAGCGGGAGAGACCACAGATACGCAGTATTTT.

The chain recombines TRBV5-1 with TRBJ1-2, with D maybe TRBD1 (6 bases). Germline CDR1 and CDR2: SGHRS and YFSETQ. This CDR3 has 16 amino acids. Trimming shortened V by 1 base and J by 0 bases, and 13 bases separated the two germline ends. The CDR3 DNA reads as TGCGCCAGCAGCTTGAGGATGCAGGGGACTAACTATGGCTACACCTTC. This encodes CASSLRMQGTNYGYTF.

V and J are TRBV5-4 and TRBJ2-1, with 15 nucleotides matching TRBD2. CDR1 SGHNT and CDR2 YYREEE come from the germline V gene (reference sequence). CDR3 length: 17 residues. Germline trimming cut 4 bases from V and 6 bases from J; bases unmatched to any gene: 8. The CDR3: CASSNPGLAGGPNEQFF. CDR3 sequence (DNA): TGTGCCAGCAGCAATCCGGGACTAGCGGGGGGACCCAATGAGCAGTTCTTC. The variable domain in full, completed from reference TRBV5-4 and TRBJ2-1, reads ETGVTQSPTHLIKTRGQQVTLRCSSQSGHNTVSWYQQALGQGPQFIFQYYREEENGRGNFPPRFSGLQFPNYSSELNVNALELDDSALYLCASSNPGLAGGPNEQFFGPGTRLTVL.

With respect to this clone: At the DNA level, this CDR3 is encoded by other sequences in the same sample as well. The chain joins TRBV9 to TRBJ1-4; D might be TRBD1 (5 bases). Trimming left V 2 bases short and J 3 bases short, with 8 bases between. CDR1 and CDR2 (germline): SGDLS, YYNGEE. The CDR3 has 14 residues. The CDR3 loop reads CASSVGGANEKLFF. For the CDR3, the DNA is TGTGCCAGCAGCGTGGGGGGAGCTAATGAAAAACTGTTTTTT.

This chain uses TRBV20-1 with TRBJ1-6, with D uncertain. The CDR3 length is 11 residues. Per germline, CDR1 DFQATT and CDR2 SNEGSKA (reference sequence). V was pared by 0 bases and J by 9 bases, with 3 bases between. The CDR3 protein is CSARESSPLHF. The CDR3, as DNA: TGCAGTGCTAGAGAGAGTTCACCCCTCCACTTT.

CDR3 protein: CASSPNGAEEYNEQFF. The CDR3 region has the DNA TGTGCCAGCAGCCCCAATGGAGCGGAGGAATACAATGAGCAGTTCTTC. The V gene is TRBV7-3, the J gene TRBJ2-1, with a tentative D call TRBD2 (5 bases). Germline assignment: CDR1 SGHTA and CDR2 FQGTGA. This CDR3 has 16 amino acids. Deletions cut 5 bases from V and 4 bases from J, with 18 bases between.

The chain joins TRBV9 to TRBJ2-1; 9 nucleotides match TRBD2. The CDR3 runs to 13 residues. J lost 8 bases, V lost 4 bases, and 4 bases had no gene match. Germline V CDR1 and CDR2: SGDLS, YYNGEE. The CDR3 DNA reads as TGTGCCAGCAGCACCTTAGCGGGAGATGAGCAGTTCTTC. It translates to CASSTLAGDEQFF. The whole variable domain, filled in from reference TRBV9 and TRBJ2-1, reads DSGVTQTPKHLITATGQRVTLRCSPRSGDLSVYWYQQSLDQGLQFLIQYYNGEERAKGNILERFSAQQFPDLHSELNLSSLELGDSALYFCASSTLAGDEQFFGPGTRLTVL.

This clone was observed a few times. The chain employs TRBV7-6 and TRBJ2-7; a weak D match, TRBD1 (5 bases). V lost 1 base and J lost 3, with 13 bases in between. CDR1 and CDR2 (germline): SGHVS, FNYEAQ. This CDR3 contains 15 residues. CDR3 protein: CASSLGGGHLYEQYF. The CDR3 DNA sequence: TGTGCCAGCAGCTTAGGGGGTGGACACCTCTACGAGCAGTACTTC.

This rearrangement joins TRBV4-3 to TRBJ2-3; D is uncertain. V was pared by 4 bases and J by 0 bases, with 14 bases between. Germline assignment: CDR1 LGHNA and CDR2 YSLEER. The CDR3 loop spans 16 amino acids. For the CDR3, the DNA is TGCGCCAGCAGCCCATTTAGTCTAACTAGCACAGATACGCAGTATTTT. Translating gives CASSPFSLTSTDTQYF.

The gene calls are TRBV28 and TRBJ2-3; the match to TRBD1 covers 11 bases. CDR1 is MDHEN, CDR2 SYDVKM, per germline. CDR3 size: 18 residues. The V gene end was trimmed by 6 bases and the J gene end by 4 bases; junction bases not matched to a gene: 15. Here the CDR3 reads CASRTPEGTGGNADTQYF. In DNA, the CDR3 is TGTGCCAGCAGAACTCCAGAGGGGACAGGGGGAAATGCAGATACGCAGTATTTT. The whole variable domain, remainder taken from reference TRBV28 and TRBJ2-3, is DVKVTQSSRYLVKRTGEKVFLECVQDMDHENMFWYRQDPGLGLRLIYFSYDVKMKEKGDIPEGYSVSREKKERFSLILESASTNQTSMYLCASRTPEGTGGNADTQYFGPGTRLTVL.

The chain joins TRBV6-5 to TRBJ1-5; 11 bases fit TRBD1. V lost 4 bases and J lost 3; bases outside the gene matches: 5. CDR3 length: 16 residues. The V gene's germline CDR1 is MNHEY and CDR2 SVGAGI. This CDR3 reads CASSWDRGIPNQPQHF. The DNA for the CDR3 is TGTGCCAGCAGTTGGGACAGGGGGATCCCCAATCAGCCCCAGCATTTT.

This chain connects TRBV7-2 to TRBJ2-7; tentative D call: TRBD1 (6 bases). The germline V gene has CDR1 SGHTA and CDR2 FQGNSA. The CDR3 is 16 residues long. V shed 5 bases and J shed 0 bases, with 17 bases lying between them. CDR3 protein: CASSQNYRDPSYEQYF. CDR3 DNA sequence: TGTGCCAGCAGCCAAAACTACAGGGATCCCTCCTACGAGCAGTACTTC.

This chain joins TRBV2 and TRBJ1-5; weak D call: TRBD1 (6 bases). Germline values: CDR1 SNHLY, CDR2 FYNNEI. V was trimmed by 4 bases and J by 2 bases, leaving 6 bases between them. The CDR3 is 13 residues long. CDR3 coding DNA: TGTGCCAGCAGTGGACAGGGCAATCAGCCCCAGCATTTT. Translating it yields CASSGQGNQPQHF.